These 6 T cell receptor beta chains were all obtained from the same sample, sequenced in a study of blood T cell repertoires in COVID-19 (dated by TCRdb to the early 2020s). Library prep was done by the immunoSEQ multiplex PCR assay. TCRdb limited this immuneACCESS table to in-frame rearrangements with V and J called. A share of clones is missing; checked studies link under half to unresolved V genes, and the rest is unexplained. A total of 200,000 to 250,000 clones appear in this sample, 86% of them only once. Around 2% of the sample rests with the top ten. Sequenced input: PBMCs or T cells enriched from blood (not recorded which). The receptors derive from a woman aged 45-60 years who had recovered from COVID-19.

This chain links TRBV4-1 with TRBJ1-5; 7 bases line up with TRBD1. Germline lookup yields CDR1 MGHRA and CDR2 YSYEKL. CDR3 length equals 16 residues. Trimming removed 2 bases from V and 1 base from J; junction bases left unmatched: 5. The CDR3, as DNA: TGCGCCAGCAGCCAAACACGGGGACAGAGCAATCAGCCCCAGCATTTT. Translation gives CASSQTRGQSNQPQHF.

The chain joins TRBV7-9 to TRBJ2-7, with D maybe TRBD1 (5 bases). Germline loops: CDR1 SEHNR, CDR2 FQNEAQ (reference sequence). This CDR3 comprises 14 residues. Trimming left V 2 bases short and J 1 base short, with 9 bases between. CDR3 residues: CASSLQGRSYEQYF. As DNA, the CDR3 is TGTGCCAGCAGCTTACAGGGCAGATCCTACGAGCAGTACTTC. The full variable domain, in which reference TRBV7-9 and TRBJ2-7 provide the parts outside the CDR3, is DTGVSQNPRHKITKRGQNVTFRCDPISEHNRLYWYRQTLGQGPEFLTYFQNEAQLEKSRLLSDRFSAERPKGSFSTLEIQRTEQGDSAMYLCASSLQGRSYEQYFGPGTRLTVT.

The chain couples TRBV28 to TRBJ1-2; TRBD1 agrees at 7 bases. Germline lookup yields CDR1 MDHEN and CDR2 SYDVKM. CDR3 length equals 16 residues. J gave up 1 base and V 6 bases, and 11 bases lay outside the gene matches. DNA of the CDR3: TGTGCCAGCAGACCTTTAGGGACAGCCTATAACTATGGCTACACCTTC. It codes for CASRPLGTAYNYGYTF.

This chain joins TRBV7-2 and TRBJ2-1, with D possibly matching TRBD2 (6 bases). Germline CDR1 and CDR2: SGHTA and FQGNSA. V lost 5 bases and J 12 bases, leaving 17 bases between the germline ends. The CDR3 runs 13 residues. The CDR3: CASSARDPPVQFF. Here the CDR3 DNA reads TGTGCCAGCAGCGCGCGGGACCCCCCGGTGCAGTTCTTC.

The genes are TRBV4-3 and TRBJ2-3, with TRBD1 matching 8 bases. CDR1 and CDR2 from the germline V gene are LGHNA and YSLEER. The V gene end was trimmed by 4 bases and the J gene end by 2 bases; junction bases not matched to a gene: 5. CDR3 length equals 15 residues. The CDR3 sequence: CASSPQTGDTDTQYF. The CDR3 region has the DNA TGCGCCAGCAGCCCGCAGACAGGGGACACAGATACGCAGTATTTT.

The CDR3 bases are TGTGCCAGCTCACCGACAGGCAATGAAAAACTGTTTTTT. Encoded protein: CASSPTGNEKLFF. V and J are TRBV18 and TRBJ1-4; the D gene is possibly TRBD1 (6 bases). Germline V gene sequence: CDR1 KGHSH, CDR2 LQKENI. The CDR3 length is 13 residues. The V end lost 3 bases, the J end lost 5 bases, and 7 bases lay between the germline ends.